This is a list of T cell receptor beta chains from one sample in a study of human CD8 memory T cell subsets. Reprocessing the 5' RACE reads, TCRdb reports a single entry for every CDR3 protein and omits DNA. The specimen's table records about 10,000 distinct CDR3 sequences. Sequenced: CD8+ T cells from PBMCs. These receptors were obtained from a human donor in good health. The CDR3 runs from the conserved cysteine through the conserved F or W. Rows may omit the clone size; those that give it use once, few, many or a size class.

J gene | V gene | clone size | CDR3 length | CDR3 protein
TRBJ2-3 | TRBV30 | medium-sized | 13 | CACSGEITDTQYF
TRBJ2-7 | TRBV20-1 | - | 13 | CSASFFAGTEQYF
TRBJ2-2 | TRBV28 | - | 15 | CASSSYHSGTGELFF
TRBJ1-4 | TRBV2 | - | 16 | CASTRDSLATNEKLFF
TRBJ2-7 | TRBV29-1 | - | 15 | CSVDGAGGSRNEQYF
TRBJ1-5 | TRBV3-1 | - | 14 | CASSADRAGQPQHF
TRBJ2-1 | TRBV11-2 | - | 12 | CASSLGRDEQFF
TRBJ2-7 | TRBV4-2 | - | 17 | CASSQDRLAGGAYEQYF
TRBJ2-1 | TRBV7-9 | - | 15 | CASTYAGLADNEQFF
TRBJ1-2 | TRBV5-5 | medium-sized | 13 | CASSLGVGGGYTF
TRBJ2-7 | TRBV30 | - | 13 | CAWSVTLTYEQYF
TRBJ1-5 | TRBV29-1 | - | 13 | CSVQGDSNQPQHF
TRBJ2-5 | TRBV6-2/TRBV6-3 | - | 13 | CASSLTGIETQYF
TRBJ1-2 | TRBV19 | - | 13 | CASEQGRNYGYTF
TRBJ1-4 | TRBV4-2 | - | 15 | CASSQVGTRSEKLFF
TRBJ2-7 | TRBV11-2 | medium-sized | 14 | CASSQGHTDYEQYF
TRBJ2-7 | TRBV2 | - | 12 | CASSESGNEQYF
TRBJ2-5 | TRBV29-1 | - | 17 | CSVEDQRTSGTRKTQYF
TRBJ1-1 | TRBV6-2/TRBV6-3 | - | 15 | CASRIKGGMDTEAFF